These 19 T cell receptor beta chains were all obtained from the same sample, sequenced in a study of T-cell memory formation after mild COVID-19. TCRdb called the 5' RACE reads again in MiXCR, with one record for every CDR3 protein. This sample has 120,000 or so distinct CDR3 sequences, with about 16% found just once. The sequencing sample was made of PBMCs or a T cell subset sorted from them (not recorded which). These receptor sequences come from an adult woman who had mild COVID-19 (a few samples of this study predate the infection). Cell type and time point are not known.

This clonotype was seen more than once but under ten times. The chain carries TRBV11-2 and TRBJ2-1, with 8 bases identical to TRBD2. The CDR3 is 16 residues long. The V gene's germline CDR1 is SGHAT and CDR2 FQNNGV. The V and J ends lost 6 bases and 4 bases, in that order; junction bases with no gene match: 11. CDR3 sequence reads: CASSPLAGGRYNEQFF. DNA for the CDR3: TGTGCCAGCAGTCCTCTGGCGGGGGGCCGTTACAATGAGCAGTTCTTC.

The chain combines TRBV5-1 with TRBJ2-3; D unresolved. The CDR3 covers 13 residues. V was shortened by 1 base and J by 4 bases, with 7 bases between the two germline ends. The germline CDR1 and CDR2 sequences are SGHRS and YFSETQ. For the CDR3, the DNA is TGCGCCAGCAGCTTGAATGTTGCAGATACGCAGTATTTT. Residues: CASSLNVADTQYF.

V is TRBV6-5 and J is TRBJ1-4; no clear D gene. CDR3 length: 13 residues. Germline loops: CDR1 MNHEY, CDR2 SVGAGI. Trimming took off 11 bases at V and 0 bases at J, with 10 bases between the two ends. CDR3 DNA: TGTGCCTCCTCAAAATCAACTAATGAAAAACTGTTTTTT. Translating gives CASSKSTNEKLFF.

This clonotype was counted only a few times. CDR3 DNA: TGCAGTGCGCGGGACTGGAGCTCCTACAATGAGCAGTTCTTC. Its protein product is CSARDWSSYNEQFF. The chain uses TRBV20-1 and TRBJ2-1; tentatively, D is TRBD2 (6 bases). This CDR3 contains 14 residues. Trimming removed 6 bases from V and 0 bases from J, with 12 bases in between. The germline V gene has CDR1 DFQATT and CDR2 SNEGSKA (reference sequence).

The chain combines TRBV4-3 with TRBJ2-7; D is unresolved. Germline V gene data show CDR1 as LGHNA and CDR2 as YSLEER. V was pared by 4 bases and J by 1 base, with 11 bases between. The CDR3 has 14 amino acids. Written as DNA, the CDR3 is TGCGCCAGCAGCCGCAAGGGCCCTTCCTACGAGCAGTACTTC. This encodes CASSRKGPSYEQYF.

This clonotype was seen a few times. This chain joins TRBV7-6 and TRBJ2-3; D is possibly TRBD2 (5 bases). The V gene's germline CDR1 is SGHVS and CDR2 FNYEAQ. CDR3 length equals 15 residues. Deletions cut 3 bases from V and 1 base from J, with 11 bases between. CDR3 nucleotide sequence: TGTGCCAGCAGCTTGGCTAGCTCTCGCACAGATACGCAGTATTTT. Its translation: CASSLASSRTDTQYF.

The chain combines TRBV7-6 with TRBJ2-7; TRBD1 is a possible D gene (5 bases). V shed 2 bases and J shed 7 bases, with 27 bases lying between them. This CDR3 spans 18 amino acids. The germline CDR1 and CDR2 sequences are SGHVS and FNYEAQ. The CDR3, as DNA: TGTGCCAGCAGCTTATGGGCACTGGACAATCCGGCTTCAGGAGAGCAGTACTTC. Its protein is CASSLWALDNPASGEQYF.

The chain combines TRBV7-6 with TRBJ2-7; possible D gene TRBD1, 6 bases. Deletions cut 5 bases from V and 0 bases from J, with 14 bases between. The CDR3 runs 15 residues. Germline V CDR1 and CDR2: SGHVS, FNYEAQ. In DNA, the CDR3 is TGTGCCAGCAGCCAGGACAGTCCGAGCTCCTACGAGCAGTACTTC. It codes for CASSQDSPSSYEQYF.

The genes are TRBV6-5 and TRBJ2-1; possibly TRBD1 for D (6 bases). The CDR3 runs 17 residues. The germline CDR1 and CDR2 sequences are MNHEY and SVGAGI. V shed 4 bases and J shed 0 bases, with 16 bases lying between them. The CDR3 sequence: CASSSGVGALSYNEQFF. The CDR3 nucleotides read TGTGCCAGCAGTTCCGGGGTGGGGGCCCTCTCCTACAATGAGCAGTTCTTC.

The chain couples TRBV24-1 to TRBJ2-1; D perhaps matches TRBD2 (6 bases). V was shortened by 8 bases and J by 5 bases, with 18 bases between the two germline ends. This CDR3 spans 15 amino acids. The germline V gene has CDR1 KGHDR and CDR2 SFDVKD. CDR3 sequence reads: CATTRGYGADNEQFF. The CDR3 nucleotides are TGTGCCACCACCCGGGGGTATGGGGCGGACAATGAGCAGTTCTTC.

This clonotype showed up just once. The chain joins TRBV20-1 to TRBJ2-7, with a possible D match to TRBD1 (6 bases). V was pared by 4 bases and J by 6 bases, with 22 bases between. This CDR3 has 15 amino acids. Germline V lookup: CDR1 DFQATT, CDR2 SNEGSKA (reference sequence). CDR3 amino acids: CSAIWPGHLHPEQYF. DNA for the CDR3: TGCAGTGCTATCTGGCCGGGACACCTACACCCCGAGCAGTACTTC.

This clonotype was observed a few times. The gene calls are TRBV12-3 or TRBV12-4 and TRBJ2-7; 11 bases match TRBD1. The V segment lost 5 bases and the J segment 0 bases; nucleotides outside the gene matches: 3. The CDR3 length is 15 residues. This CDR3 is CASSGQGAPSYEQYF. The CDR3 nucleotides read TGTGCCAGCAGTGGACAGGGGGCTCCCTCCTACGAGCAGTACTTC.

This clonotype has more than one count but fewer than ten. The chain joins TRBV5-1 to TRBJ2-3; TRBD1 or TRBD2 may be the D gene (5 bases each). Germline V gene lookup returns CDR1 SGHRS and CDR2 YFSETQ. V was pared by 2 bases and J by 3 bases, with 10 bases between. This CDR3 comprises 14 residues. CDR3 region: CASSFEGQTDTQYF. CDR3 in DNA: TGCGCCAGCAGCTTTGAGGGGCAAACAGATACGCAGTATTTT. The full variable domain, rest sourced from reference TRBV5-1 and TRBJ2-3, is KAGVTQTPRYLIKTRGQQVTLSCSPISGHRSVSWYQQTPGQGLQFLFEYFSETQRNKGNFPGRFSGRQFSNSRSEMNVSTLELGDSALYLCASSFEGQTDTQYFGPGTRLTVL.

This clonotype showed up just a few times. This chain joins TRBV18 and TRBJ1-5; maybe TRBD1 (6 bases). The CDR3 covers 15 residues. Germline V CDR1 and CDR2: KGHSH, LQKENI. The ends were cut back, 3 bases at V and 2 bases at J, with 11 bases in the middle. The CDR3, as DNA: TGTGCCAGCTCACCTTCGGGGGGCGGCAATCAGCCCCAGCATTTT. Translated, it gives CASSPSGGGNQPQHF.

In this sample, this clonotype turned up a few times. The V and J genes are TRBV2 and TRBJ2-7; TRBD1 aligns across 8 bases. The trim removed 6 bases at V and 3 bases at J, leaving 4 bases unmatched. CDR1 is SNHLY and CDR2 is FYNNEI in the germline V gene. The CDR3 is made up of 13 amino acids. CDR3 DNA sequence: TGTGCCAGCAGGACTACAGGGGGCTACGAGCAGTACTTC. It yields the protein CASRTTGGYEQYF.

This clonotype was seen a handful of times. The chain carries TRBV7-9 and TRBJ2-3; unclear D gene. V lost 1 base and J lost 6, with 11 bases in between. The CDR3 is 14 residues long. Germline V gives CDR1 SEHNR, CDR2 FQNEAQ (reference sequence). CDR3 nucleotides: TGTGCCAGCAGCTTAGAGGGCCCTAGGGATACGCAGTATTTT. Its translation: CASSLEGPRDTQYF.

This clonotype was counted a few times. J is TRBJ1-6 and V is TRBV4-1; D remains unclear. The V gene's germline CDR1 is MGHRA and CDR2 YSYEKL. Trimming removed 0 bases from V and 8 bases from J, with 5 bases in between. CDR3 length: 13 amino acids. The CDR3 DNA reads TGCGCCAGCAGCCAAGATCCGGATTCACCCCTCCACTTT. Protein sequence: CASSQDPDSPLHF.

This clonotype turned up a few times. The V call is TRBV7-2, the J call TRBJ2-2, with D possibly TRBD2 on 5 matching bases. CDR1 and CDR2 from the germline V gene are SGHTA and FQGNSA. Between the trimmed V and J ends, which lost 6 bases and 1 base, there was a span of 15 bases. The CDR3 is 16 amino acids. CDR3 protein: CASSRGGRLNTGELFF. The CDR3 bases are TGTGCCAGCAGTCGAGGAGGCAGGCTGAACACCGGGGAGCTGTTTTTT.

This clonotype was detected a few times. V and J are TRBV29-1 and TRBJ1-2; D not resolved. The V end was cut by 5 bases, the J end by 8 bases, with 9 bases between. The germline V gene has CDR1 SQVTM and CDR2 ANQGSEA. The CDR3 runs 10 residues. Here the CDR3 reads CSVSSGGYTF. The CDR3 DNA sequence: TGCAGCGTTTCCAGCGGGGGCTACACCTTC.